This passage covers 30 T cell receptor beta chains from one sample sequenced in a study of T-cell reconstitution after alpha-beta-depleted transplantation in children. A library of TCRbeta sequences, prepared with unique molecular identifiers, was generated. MiXCR, applied by TCRdb to the PCR reads, yields one record per CDR3 protein. The sample has roughly 100,000 distinct CDR3 sequences, around 7% seen once. The sample consisted of PBMCs, taken before TCRalphabeta/CD19-depleted stem cell transplant. The source of these receptors is a boy aged 2 to 9 with acute lymphoblastic leukemia, due to receive a stem cell transplant.

This clonotype was counted many times. This chain uses TRBV29-1 with TRBJ2-2; 12 nucleotides align to TRBD2. J lost 7 bases, V lost 4 bases, and 4 bases had no gene match. The CDR3 length is 14 residues. The germline V gene encodes CDR1 SQVTM and CDR2 ANQGSEA. CDR3 sequence (DNA): TGCAGCGTTGCTAGCGGGGGGGCGAACGGGGAGCTGTTTTTT. Amino acids: CSVASGGANGELFF.

The table lists this clonotype with a few counts. V usage is TRBV7-2 and J usage is TRBJ2-5, with 8 bases lining up with TRBD1. V gave up 2 bases and J gave up 2 bases; unmatched junction bases: 10. This CDR3 region has 17 residues. Germline CDR1 and CDR2: SGHTA and FQGNSA. The CDR3 nucleotides read TGTGCCAGCAGCTTAAGGGTAGGGACAGGTATTCAAGAGACCCAGTACTTC. Its translation is CASSLRVGTGIQETQYF.

The table lists this clonotype with many counts. This chain joins TRBV7-2 and TRBJ1-1; D is perhaps TRBD1 (5 bases). Germline CDR1 and CDR2: SGHTA and FQGNSA. The CDR3 spans 15 residues. V lost 3 bases and J lost 0, with 11 bases in between. The CDR3 bases are TGTGCCAGCAGCTTTCGCCTGGGGGTGAACACTGAAGCTTTCTTT. Protein product: CASSFRLGVNTEAFF. Variable domain in full (rest from reference TRBV7-2 and TRBJ1-1): GAGVSQSPSNKVTEKGKDVELRCDPISGHTALYWYRQSLGQGLEFLIYFQGNSAPDKSGLPSDRFSAERTGGSVSTLTIQRTQQEDSAVYLCASSFRLGVNTEAFFGQGTRLTVV.

In the case of this clonotype: The junction shows a germline mismatch at one end, possibly a read error. J is TRBJ2-3 and V is TRBV2, with D possibly called TRBD1 or TRBD2 (6 bases each). CDR3 length: 18 amino acids. Germline CDR1 reads SNHLY; CDR2 reads FYNNEI. The CDR3 DNA follows: TGTACCAGCTGCCCGGGCTCTTCGATGCCGGGGGCTGAAGATACGCAGTATTTT. Encoded protein: CTSCPGSSMPGAEDTQYF.

This clonotype appeared many times. V gene TRBV3-1 combines with J gene TRBJ2-2; 9 nucleotides agree with TRBD1. CDR1 and CDR2 (germline): LGHDT, YNNKEL (reference sequence). V shed 7 bases and J 13 bases; nucleotides not matched to a gene: 7. The CDR3 extends over 12 amino acids. The CDR3, as DNA: TGTGCCAGCACCGCGACAGGGGGACGGCTGTTTTTT. It translates to CASTATGGRLFF.

This clonotype was recorded at least ten times. The rearrangement joins TRBV20-1 to TRBJ2-7; 8 bases line up with TRBD2. Unmatched junction bases numbered 9, after V lost 6 bases and J lost 5 bases. The CDR3 has 13 residues. Germline V gives CDR1 DFQATT, CDR2 SNEGSKA (reference sequence). In DNA form, the CDR3 reads TGCAGTGCCCGCGGGGGGCGGGGGGACGAGCAGTACTTC. Its protein product is CSARGGRGDEQYF.

A few counts support this clonotype. The chain employs TRBV6-1 and TRBJ2-7, with D possibly being TRBD1 (5 bases). Germline V gives CDR1 MNHNS, CDR2 SASEGT. The length of the CDR3 is 13 residues. The V gene lost 7 bases and the J gene lost 3 bases, with 13 bases spanning the gap. CDR3 protein: CASTMPGYYEQYF. The CDR3 nucleotides are TGTGCCAGCACCATGCCAGGGTACTACGAGCAGTACTTC.

As regards this clonotype: The conserved final phenylalanine or tryptophan is absent from the CDR3, which likely points to a read error. This sequence joins TRBV9 and TRBJ1-2; tentatively, D is TRBD1 (5 bases). Looked up from germline, CDR1 is SGDLS and CDR2 is YYNGEE. The CDR3 is 15 residues long. CDR3 coding DNA: TGTGCCGGCAGCGTATTATCACAGGCTAGCTATGGCTACACCTAC. Residues: CAGSVLSQASYGYTY.

V gene TRBV7-2 combines with J gene TRBJ2-1, with D possibly being TRBD1 or TRBD2 (5 bases each). Germline V gene data show CDR1 as SGHTA and CDR2 as FQGNSA. This CDR3 spans 16 amino acids. Trimming took 7 bases from V and 6 from J, leaving 22 bases between them. The CDR3 region has the DNA TGTGCCAGCACTCAAATCCCGGGGCCTTATGGCAATGAGCAGTTCTTC. This gives the protein CASTQIPGPYGNEQFF. Variable domain in full (rest from reference TRBV7-2 and TRBJ2-1): GAGVSQSPSNKVTEKGKDVELRCDPISGHTALYWYRQSLGQGLEFLIYFQGNSAPDKSGLPSDRFSAERTGGSVSTLTIQRTQQEDSAVYLCASTQIPGPYGNEQFFGPGTRLTVL.

This clonotype was seen repeatedly, ten times or more. V usage is TRBV12-3 or TRBV12-4 and J usage is TRBJ2-7; TRBD1 matches 9 bases. Trimming cost V 5 bases and J 4 bases; bases outside gene matches: 9. This CDR3 has 15 amino acids. The CDR3 protein is CASSTGQGTYYEQYF. CDR3 DNA: TGTGCCAGCAGTACCGGACAGGGGACCTATTACGAGCAGTACTTC.

In this sample, this clonotype turned up many times. The V call is TRBV12-3 or TRBV12-4, the J call TRBJ1-6; D is ambiguous. The CDR3 runs to 15 residues. V shed 1 base and J shed 9 bases, with 13 bases lying between them. The CDR3 sequence is CASSLEGNTGSPLHF. The CDR3 DNA reads as TGTGCCAGCAGTTTAGAGGGCAACACGGGTTCACCCCTCCACTTT.

This clonotype came up many times. The chain carries TRBV20-1 and TRBJ2-1; D is undetermined. The CDR3 is 13 residues long. CDR1 and CDR2 from the germline V gene are DFQATT and SNEGSKA (reference sequence). Trimming shortened V by 3 bases and J by 7 bases, and 13 bases separated the two germline ends. The DNA of the CDR3 is TGCAGTGCTAGGCACCTCCAAGTGAATGAGCAGTTCTTC. This gives the protein CSARHLQVNEQFF.

The rearrangement joins TRBV20-1 to TRBJ1-2, with D uncertain. Trimming shortened V by 6 bases and J by 7 bases, and 15 bases separated the two germline ends. Germline V lookup: CDR1 DFQATT, CDR2 SNEGSKA (reference sequence). This CDR3 region has 12 residues. The CDR3 sequence: CSAVEWVIGYTF. CDR3 DNA sequence: TGCAGTGCCGTGGAGTGGGTAATTGGCTACACCTTC.

The chain combines TRBV7-2 with TRBJ1-1, with D tentatively TRBD1 (5 bases). This CDR3 comprises 13 residues. Trimming pared 5 bases from V and 7 bases from J, leaving 14 bases between. Germline V gene lookup returns CDR1 SGHTA and CDR2 FQGNSA. CDR3: CASSPFGGGEAFF. The CDR3, as DNA: TGTGCCAGCAGCCCATTTGGGGGGGGTGAAGCTTTCTTT.

This clonotype was seen repeatedly, ten times or more. J is TRBJ2-1 and V is TRBV27, with D perhaps matching TRBD1 or TRBD2 (5 bases each). Germline CDR1 and CDR2: MNHEY and SMNVEV (reference sequence). CDR3 length equals 15 residues. Trimming took off 7 bases at V and 1 base at J, with 14 bases between the two ends. The CDR3 nucleotides are TGTGCCAGCACCCCCGCGAGGGGATCCTACAATGAGCAGTTCTTC. The encoded protein is CASTPARGSYNEQFF.

This clonotype was found many times. The chain employs TRBV6-1 and TRBJ1-6; possible D gene TRBD1, 6 bases. The germline V gene encodes CDR1 MNHNS and CDR2 SASEGT. The CDR3 has 15 residues. V gave up 5 bases and J gave up 10 bases, with 18 bases separating them. CDR3 nucleotide sequence: TGTGCCAGCAGTCCTAGCCTCGACAGGTCGTCACCCCTCCACTTT. Residues: CASSPSLDRSSPLHF.

This clonotype was found many times. The chain is built from TRBV6-1 and TRBJ1-2; TRBD1 agrees at 9 bases. CDR3 length: 15 amino acids. V shed 5 bases and J 4 bases; nucleotides not matched to a gene: 8. Germline V gene data show CDR1 as MNHNS and CDR2 as SASEGT. CDR3 sequence: CASSQHRGRSYGYTF. The CDR3 DNA reads TGTGCCAGCAGTCAACACAGGGGGCGCAGCTATGGCTACACCTTC.

V gene TRBV12-3 or TRBV12-4 combines with J gene TRBJ2-5; D is perhaps TRBD1 (6 bases). The CDR3 loop spans 13 amino acids. The V end lost 3 bases, the J end lost 6 bases, and 11 bases lay between the germline ends. The chain's CDR3 is CASSFRGGKTQYF. The DNA of the CDR3 is TGTGCCAGCAGTTTCAGGGGTGGGAAGACCCAGTACTTC.

By sample share, this clonotype is large. J is TRBJ2-5 and V is TRBV2; a weak D match, TRBD1 (7 bases). Trimming removed 4 bases from V and 5 bases from J, with 14 bases in between. Germline V gene data show CDR1 as SNHLY and CDR2 as FYNNEI. The CDR3 is made up of 14 amino acids. DNA for the CDR3: TGTGCCAGCAGTGCAGGGGGGCGGTCGGAGACCCAGTACTTC. It is translated as CASSAGGRSETQYF.

The sample holds many counts of this clonotype. The V call is TRBV9, the J call TRBJ2-7, with no clear D. The germline CDR1 and CDR2 sequences are SGDLS and YYNGEE. V lost 3 bases and J 0 bases, leaving 7 bases between the germline ends. This CDR3 spans 13 amino acids. The DNA of the CDR3 is TGTGCCAGCAGCGACGGTAGCTCCTACGAGCAGTACTTC. It is translated as CASSDGSSYEQYF.

This clonotype was seen repeatedly, ten times or more. V and J are TRBV20-1 and TRBJ1-3, with TRBD1 as a possible D gene (5 bases). The CDR3 loop spans 16 amino acids. Germline V gives CDR1 DFQATT, CDR2 SNEGSKA (reference sequence). Trimming removed 3 bases at V and 1 base at J, with 16 bases between. DNA of the CDR3: TGCAGTGCTAGCCCCACAAGACAGTTTTCTGGAAACACCATATATTTT. Amino acids: CSASPTRQFSGNTIYF.

This clonotype was counted at least ten times. This chain links TRBV5-1 with TRBJ2-7, with TRBD2 matching 11 bases. Germline trimming cut 4 bases from V and 4 bases from J; bases unmatched to any gene: 10. Germline CDR1 reads SGHRS; CDR2 reads YFSETQ. The CDR3 extends over 16 amino acids. The CDR3 is CASSPPASGGQYEQYF. The CDR3 DNA sequence: TGCGCCAGCAGCCCCCCGGCTAGCGGGGGGCAGTACGAGCAGTACTTC.

The table lists this clonotype with many counts. The chain couples TRBV6-1 to TRBJ2-2; a weak D match, TRBD1 (6 bases). Germline CDR1 and CDR2: MNHNS and SASEGT. This CDR3 is 14 amino acids long. The V and J ends lost 6 bases and 5 bases respectively, with 13 bases between them. CDR3 in DNA: TGTGCCAGCAGGTGGACAGAGGGGACCGGGGAGCTGTTTTTT. Encoded protein: CASRWTEGTGELFF.

This clonotype was observed many times. The chain is built from TRBV27 and TRBJ2-1; unclear D gene. Germline CDR1 is MNHEY and CDR2 is SMNVEV (reference sequence). The CDR3 sequence is 13 residues long. Trimming took off 8 bases at V and 4 bases at J, with 12 bases between the two ends. The CDR3 region has the DNA TGTGCCAGCTCCCAGGAGTATTACAATGAGCAGTTCTTC. As protein: CASSQEYYNEQFF.

This clonotype was found many times. The chain recombines TRBV20-1 with TRBJ2-7, with D hard to call. Trimming took 1 base from V and 0 from J, leaving 7 bases between them. Germline CDR1 reads DFQATT; CDR2 reads SNEGSKA (reference sequence). The CDR3 contains 13 residues. CDR3: CSARGQLSYEQYF. The CDR3 DNA reads as TGCAGTGCTAGAGGGCAGCTCTCCTACGAGCAGTACTTC.

The rearrangement uses TRBV5-1 and TRBJ2-1; D is perhaps TRBD2 (7 bases). The germline gives CDR1 SGHRS, CDR2 YFSETQ. Trimming shortened V by 4 bases and J by 2 bases, and 16 bases separated the two germline ends. This CDR3 has 16 residues. CDR3 sequence (DNA): TGCGCCAGCAGCCCTCGGGGGGCCCAAACCTACAATGAGCAGTTCTTC. Translating gives CASSPRGAQTYNEQFF.

This clonotype came up a few times. This CDR3 is CASSLLPTREIQPQHF. The CDR3 DNA is TGTGCCAGCTCTTTACTACCGACAAGGGAAATTCAGCCCCAGCATTTT. The rearrangement links TRBV18 to TRBJ1-5; D is unclear. This CDR3 has 16 residues. CDR1 is KGHSH and CDR2 is LQKENI in the germline V gene. V shed 6 bases and J shed 6 bases, with 21 bases lying between them.

This clonotype was observed at least ten times. The chain carries TRBV28 and TRBJ1-1, with a weak D call TRBD1 (5 bases). Germline CDR1 and CDR2: MDHEN and SYDVKM. This CDR3 comprises 14 residues. V was trimmed by 2 bases and J by 0 bases, leaving 7 bases between them. The CDR3 region is CASSLTGMNTEAFF. The CDR3 DNA reads TGTGCCAGCAGTTTAACAGGCATGAACACTGAAGCTTTCTTT.

This clonotype was counted many times. The chain links TRBV7-8 to TRBJ2-1, with D tentatively TRBD1 (6 bases). Germline V gene sequence: CDR1 SGHVS, CDR2 FQNEAQ. This CDR3 spans 15 amino acids. Between the trimmed V and J ends, which lost 3 bases and 1 base, there was a span of 10 bases. The CDR3: CASSFTRGSYNEQFF. The CDR3 DNA follows: TGTGCCAGCAGCTTTACTAGGGGGTCCTACAATGAGCAGTTCTTC.

Ten or more counts support this clonotype. The chain combines TRBV12-3 or TRBV12-4 with TRBJ2-5; D is uncertain. The V end was cut by 6 bases, the J end by 4 bases, with 12 bases between. The CDR3 loop spans 13 amino acids. The CDR3 protein is CASRAQARETQYF. CDR3 in DNA: TGTGCCAGCAGGGCCCAAGCGCGAGAGACCCAGTACTTC.